This T cell receptor beta chain was retrieved from a study of T cell repertoires in cytomegalovirus infection. About the research overall: Evidence of both CMV infection and a matching HLA type came from public TCR beta signatures.

The germline CDR1 and CDR2 sequences are MNHEY and SVGEGT. The germline V and J ends were trimmed by 6 bases and 0 bases, with 7 bases remaining between them. The CDR3 runs to 13 residues. Broader study findings: Individuals carrying CMV plus the relevant HLA were identified by cumulative frequency of public TCR beta families.

Turning to this clonotype: Its antigen is still unknown.

MiXCR, run by TCRdb on the reads, gives a single entry per CDR3 protein. The sample lists 65,000 to 85,000 distinct CDR3 sequences; under 30% were seen once. The TCR was taken from a human donor in good health (CMV status not recorded). Some clones in this sample may be carry-over from other donors' samples. Here the sequenced sample was CD8+ T cells from cultured PBMCs, taken from culture after CMV antigen stimulation. This chain links TRBV6-2 or TRBV6-3 with TRBJ2-3; D perhaps matches TRBD2 (5 bases). The CDR3 here is CASSRTSTDTQYF. The CDR3 DNA is TGTGCCAGCAGCCGGACTAGCACAGATACGCAGTATTTT.